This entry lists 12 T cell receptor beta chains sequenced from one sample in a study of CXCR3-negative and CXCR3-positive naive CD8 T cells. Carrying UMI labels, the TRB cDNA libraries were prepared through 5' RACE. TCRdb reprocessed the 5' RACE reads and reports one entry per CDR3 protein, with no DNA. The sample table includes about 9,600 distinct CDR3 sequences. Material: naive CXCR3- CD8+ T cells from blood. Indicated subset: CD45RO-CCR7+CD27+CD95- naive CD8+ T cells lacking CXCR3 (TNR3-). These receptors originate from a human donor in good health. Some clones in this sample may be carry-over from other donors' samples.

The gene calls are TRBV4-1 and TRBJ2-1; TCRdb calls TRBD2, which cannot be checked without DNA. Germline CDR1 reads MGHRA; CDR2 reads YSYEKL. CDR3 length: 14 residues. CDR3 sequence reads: CASSLGLAGTEQFF.

CDR3 sequence: CASSLGGLAGGPVYNEQFF. The rearrangement uses TRBV28 and TRBJ2-1; TCRdb returns TRBD2, unconfirmable since there is no DNA. Germline V gene data show CDR1 as MDHEN and CDR2 as SYDVKM. This CDR3 comprises 19 residues.

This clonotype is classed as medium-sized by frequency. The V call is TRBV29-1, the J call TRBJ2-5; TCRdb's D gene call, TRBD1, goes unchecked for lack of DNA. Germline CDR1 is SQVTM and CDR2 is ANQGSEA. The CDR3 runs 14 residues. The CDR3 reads CSAVGGVGQETQYF.

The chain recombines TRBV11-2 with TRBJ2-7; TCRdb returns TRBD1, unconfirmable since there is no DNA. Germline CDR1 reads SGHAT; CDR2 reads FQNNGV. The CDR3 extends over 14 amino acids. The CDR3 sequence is CASSLDGTHYEQYF.

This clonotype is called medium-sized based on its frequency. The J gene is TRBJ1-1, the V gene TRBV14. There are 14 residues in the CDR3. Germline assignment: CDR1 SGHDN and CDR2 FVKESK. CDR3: CASSQSGEGPKAFF.

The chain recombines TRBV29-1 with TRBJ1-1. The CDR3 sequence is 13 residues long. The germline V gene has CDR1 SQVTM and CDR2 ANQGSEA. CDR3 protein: CSVDYGEGTEAFF.

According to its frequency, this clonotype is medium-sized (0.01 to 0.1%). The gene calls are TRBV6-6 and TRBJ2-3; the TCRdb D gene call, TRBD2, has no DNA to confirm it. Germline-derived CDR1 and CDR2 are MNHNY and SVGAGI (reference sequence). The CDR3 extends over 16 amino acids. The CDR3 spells CASSYGTSGRTDTQYF.

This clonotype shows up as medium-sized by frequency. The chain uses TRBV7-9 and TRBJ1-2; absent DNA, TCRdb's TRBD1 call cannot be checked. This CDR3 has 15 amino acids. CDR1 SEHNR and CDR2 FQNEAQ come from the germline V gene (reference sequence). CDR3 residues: CASSTGTDYNYGYTF.

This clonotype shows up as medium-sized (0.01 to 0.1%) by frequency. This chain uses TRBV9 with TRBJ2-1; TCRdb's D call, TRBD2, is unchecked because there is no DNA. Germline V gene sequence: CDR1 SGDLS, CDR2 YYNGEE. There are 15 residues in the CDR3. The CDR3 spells CASSVELAGFNEQFF.

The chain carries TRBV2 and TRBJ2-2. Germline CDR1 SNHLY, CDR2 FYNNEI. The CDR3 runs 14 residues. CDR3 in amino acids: CASRSDVSTGELFF. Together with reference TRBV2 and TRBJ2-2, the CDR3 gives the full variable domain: EPEVTQTPSHQVTQMGQEVILRCVPISNHLYFYWYRQILGQKVEFLVSFYNNEISEKSEIFDDQFSVERPDGSNFTLKIRSTKLEDSAMYFCASRSDVSTGELFFGEGSRLTVL.

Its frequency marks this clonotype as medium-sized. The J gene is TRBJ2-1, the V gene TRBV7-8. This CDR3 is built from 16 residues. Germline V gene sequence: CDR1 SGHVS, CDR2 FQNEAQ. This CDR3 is CASSLVGGSSYNEQFF.

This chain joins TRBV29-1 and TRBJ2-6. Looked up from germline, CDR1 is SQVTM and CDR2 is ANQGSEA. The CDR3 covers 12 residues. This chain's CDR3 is CSVEAGANVLTF. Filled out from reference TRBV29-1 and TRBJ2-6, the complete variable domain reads SAVISQKPSRDICQRGTSLTIQCQVDSQVTMMFWYRQQPGQSLTLIATANQGSEATYESGFVIDKFPISRPNLTFSTLTVSNMSPEDSSIYLCSVEAGANVLTFGAGSRLTVL.